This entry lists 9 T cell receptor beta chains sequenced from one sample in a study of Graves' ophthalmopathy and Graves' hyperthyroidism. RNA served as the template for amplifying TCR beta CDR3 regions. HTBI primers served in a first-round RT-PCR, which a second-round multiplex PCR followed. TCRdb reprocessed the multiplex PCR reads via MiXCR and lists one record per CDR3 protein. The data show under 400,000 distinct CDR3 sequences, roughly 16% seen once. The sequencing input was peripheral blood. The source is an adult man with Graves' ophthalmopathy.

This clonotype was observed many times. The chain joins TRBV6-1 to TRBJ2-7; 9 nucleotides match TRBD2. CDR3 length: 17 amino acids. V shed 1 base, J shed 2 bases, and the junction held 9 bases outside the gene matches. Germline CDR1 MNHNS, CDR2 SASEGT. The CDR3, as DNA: TGTGCCAGCAGTGAAGAGGTGGCGGGAGGGTTCGCCTACGAGCAGTACTTC. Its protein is CASSEEVAGGFAYEQYF.

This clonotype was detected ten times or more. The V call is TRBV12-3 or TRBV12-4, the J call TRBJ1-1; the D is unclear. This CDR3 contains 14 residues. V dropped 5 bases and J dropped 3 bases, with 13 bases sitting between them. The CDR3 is CASSPWTGYTEAFF. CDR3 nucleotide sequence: TGTGCCAGCAGTCCGTGGACGGGTTACACTGAAGCTTTCTTT.

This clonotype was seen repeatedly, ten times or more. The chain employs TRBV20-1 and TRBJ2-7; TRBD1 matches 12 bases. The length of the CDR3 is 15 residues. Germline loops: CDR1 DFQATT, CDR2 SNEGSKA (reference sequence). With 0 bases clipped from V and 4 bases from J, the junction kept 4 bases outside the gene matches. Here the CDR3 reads CSARDPGQGAYEQYF. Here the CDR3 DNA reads TGCAGTGCTAGAGATCCGGGACAGGGGGCTTACGAGCAGTACTTC.

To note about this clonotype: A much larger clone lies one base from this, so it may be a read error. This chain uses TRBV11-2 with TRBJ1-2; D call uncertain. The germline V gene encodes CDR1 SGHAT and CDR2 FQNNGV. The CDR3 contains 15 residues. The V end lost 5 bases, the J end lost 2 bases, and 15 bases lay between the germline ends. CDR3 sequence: CASSHNRLPNYGYTF. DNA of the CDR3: TGTGCCAGCAGCCACAATCGGCTACCGAACTATGGCTACACCTTC.

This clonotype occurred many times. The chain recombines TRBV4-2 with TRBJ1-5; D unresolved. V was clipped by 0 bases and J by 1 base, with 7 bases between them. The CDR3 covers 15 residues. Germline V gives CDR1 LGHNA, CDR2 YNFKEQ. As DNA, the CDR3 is TGTGCCAGCAGCCAAGATAGAAAGAGCAATCAGCCCCAGCATTTT. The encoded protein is CASSQDRKSNQPQHF.

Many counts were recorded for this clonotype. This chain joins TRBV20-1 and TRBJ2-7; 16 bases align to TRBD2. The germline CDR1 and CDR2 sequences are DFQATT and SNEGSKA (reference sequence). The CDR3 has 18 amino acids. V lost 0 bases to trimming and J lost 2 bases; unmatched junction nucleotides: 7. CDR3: CSARDLGTSGRVPYEQYF. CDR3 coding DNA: TGCAGTGCTAGAGATCTAGGGACTAGCGGGAGGGTCCCCTACGAGCAGTACTTC.

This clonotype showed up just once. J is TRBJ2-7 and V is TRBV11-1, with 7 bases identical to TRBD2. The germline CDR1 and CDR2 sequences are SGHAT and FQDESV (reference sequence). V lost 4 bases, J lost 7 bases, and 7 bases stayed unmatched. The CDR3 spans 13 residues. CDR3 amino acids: CASSSYWEGEQYF. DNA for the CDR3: TGTGCCAGCAGCTCCTACTGGGAGGGGGAGCAGTACTTC.

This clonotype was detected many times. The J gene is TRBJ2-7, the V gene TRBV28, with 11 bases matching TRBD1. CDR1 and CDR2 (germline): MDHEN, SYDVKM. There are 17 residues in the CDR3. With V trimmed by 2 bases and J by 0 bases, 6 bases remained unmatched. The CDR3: CASSLLPGTGGSYEQYF. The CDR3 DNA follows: TGTGCCAGCAGTTTACTGCCGGGGACAGGGGGCTCCTACGAGCAGTACTTC. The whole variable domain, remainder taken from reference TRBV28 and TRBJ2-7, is DVKVTQSSRYLVKRTGEKVFLECVQDMDHENMFWYRQDPGLGLRLIYFSYDVKMKEKGDIPEGYSVSREKKERFSLILESASTNQTSMYLCASSLLPGTGGSYEQYFGPGTRLTVT.

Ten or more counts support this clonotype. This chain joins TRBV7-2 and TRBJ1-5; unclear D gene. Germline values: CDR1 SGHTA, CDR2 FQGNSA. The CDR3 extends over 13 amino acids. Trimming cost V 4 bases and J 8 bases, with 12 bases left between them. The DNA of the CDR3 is TGTGCCAGCAGCTCCCAGAAGGGAGAGCCCCAGCATTTT. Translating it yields CASSSQKGEPQHF.